This T cell receptor beta chain was obtained from a study of blood T cell repertoires in COVID-19. How the authors handled the data: The assay estimated nucleated cells by amplifying reference gene primers. Profiled with immunoSEQ multiplex PCR; TCRdb holds only in-frame clones, not every one. V and J calls and clone size are those listed in that table; D and trimming were worked out from the DNA. The sample lists some 190,000 clones; around nine tenths were seen once. The germline V gene encodes CDR1 MNHEY and CDR2 SVGAGI. CDR3 length: 14 amino acids. J was trimmed by 4 bases and V by 4 bases; bases with no gene match: 3.

This receptor was identified in a woman in her 40s who had recovered from COVID-19. The rearrangement joins TRBV6-5 to TRBJ2-7; 11 positions agree with TRBD1. Sequenced sample: peripheral blood. The CDR3 sequence is CASSWDRGMYEQYF. In DNA, the CDR3 is TGTGCCAGCAGTTGGGACAGGGGGATGTACGAGCAGTACTTC.